This T cell receptor (beta chain) stems from a study of blood T cells in healthy people across ages. Trimming pared 4 bases from V and 4 bases from J, leaving 13 bases between. CDR1 MDHEN and CDR2 SYDVKM come from the germline V gene. The CDR3 runs to 15 residues. To note about this clonotype: Its antigen is unidentified.

Notes on the study in general: A conclusive naive versus antigen-experienced comparison was prevented by the unsorted PBMCs. The fall in TCR beta diversity per million T cells was roughly linear with age. More naive CD4+ cells and higher diversity marked long-lived donors relative to aged donors.

Primers used in a second PCR of about 6 to 11 cycles were a sample-barcoded 5' primer and a J-beta primer mix. Each cDNA molecule carried a tag from a template-switch adaptor that contained 12 random nucleotides. TCRdb redid the calling of the 5' RACE reads with MiXCR, one entry per CDR3 protein. Found here are 700,000 to 900,000 distinct CDR3 sequences, 20% to 30% of them singletons; the top ten hold 2.5% to 3.5%. These data are also associated with another study on T cells of mothers and their children.

What was sequenced was blood. The receptor's source is a boy younger than 18 in good health. V is TRBV28 and J is TRBJ1-4, with D hard to call. As DNA, the CDR3 is TGTGCCAGCAGTTCCGTGCTGGAGCGTAATGAAAAACTGTTTTTT. Translation: CASSSVLERNEKLFF.